The rows below give T cell receptor beta chains drawn from one sample of a study of T cell repertoires and HLA-DP antigens. Repertoires were generated with immunoSEQ multiplex PCR, while TCRdb's copy carries only in-frame clones and drops some. The sample contains about 73,000 clones, roughly 75% of which appear only once. These receptors' targets are unknown. The sequencing sample was made of CD4+ T cells from PBMCs. The receptors derive from a man between 60 and 75 years old in good health and CMV-seronegative. Each CDR3 is given with its conserved first and last residue. D genes are given only for firm matches. Where a row states a size, it is once, few, many or the class of an expanded clone; other rows omit it.

v_gene	d_gene	j_gene	abundance	CDR3aa	CDR3nt
TRBV4-2	TRBD1	TRBJ1-4	-	CASSQLGQGGTSTNEKLFF	TGTGCCAGCAGCCAGTTGGGACAGGGTGGGACCTCAACTAATGAAAAACTGTTTTTT
TRBV7-9	-	TRBJ2-5	many	CASSPSRDQETQYF	TGTGCCAGCAGCCCGAGCCGGGACCAAGAGACCCAGTACTTC
TRBV30	-	TRBJ2-2	-	CAWSVPNTGELFF	TGTGCCTGGAGTGTACCGAACACCGGGGAGCTGTTTTTT
TRBV11-3	TRBD2	TRBJ2-1	-	CASSLGLAGSDEQFF	TGTGCCAGCAGCTTAGGGCTAGCGGGAAGCGATGAGCAGTTCTTC
TRBV28	-	TRBJ1-3	many	CASSPTLGGGNTIYF	TGTGCCAGCAGTCCAACGTTGGGGGGTGGAAACACCATATATTTT
TRBV6-5	-	TRBJ2-2	-	CASSYGARSTGELFF	TGTGCCAGCAGTTACGGGGCCCGGAGCACCGGGGAGCTGTTTTTT
TRBV7-2	-	TRBJ2-3	few	CASSLGQADTQYF	TGTGCCAGCAGCTTAGGGCAGGCAGATACGCAGTATTTT
TRBV7-2	-	TRBJ2-5	-	CASSNTYQETQYF	TGTGCCAGCAGTAACACCTACCAAGAGACCCAGTACTTC
TRBV7-9	-	TRBJ1-1	-	CASSHSLGTEAFF	TGTGCCAGCAGCCACAGTCTCGGCACTGAAGCTTTCTTT
TRBV6-5	-	TRBJ2-7	-	CASSYGAGRNIEQYF	TGTGCCAGCAGTTACGGGGCGGGAAGGAATATCGAGCAGTACTTC
TRBV4-3	-	TRBJ2-6	-	CASSQEGSGANVLTF	TGCGCCAGCAGCCAAGAGGGGTCTGGGGCCAACGTCCTGACTTTC
TRBV18	-	TRBJ1-2	-	CASSPPTGSNYGYTF	TGTGCCAGCTCACCACCGACAGGTTCTAACTATGGCTACACCTTC
TRBV4-3	TRBD2	TRBJ2-1	-	CASSQDALAGVQFF	TGCGCCAGCAGCCAAGATGCGCTAGCGGGAGTGCAGTTCTTC
TRBV9	-	TRBJ1-3	-	CASSPLLGNTIYF	TGTGCCAGCAGCCCCCTCTTGGGAAACACCATATATTTT
TRBV19	-	TRBJ2-1	-	CASSIDRQYNEQFF	TGTGCCAGTAGTATAGATCGACAGTACAATGAGCAGTTCTTC
TRBV15	-	TRBJ2-3	-	CATSSRDVTDTQYF	TGTGCCACCAGCTCCCGGGACGTCACAGATACGCAGTATTTT
TRBV25-1	-	TRBJ1-1	-	CASSEFLGAAKTEAFF	TGTGCCAGCAGTGAATTTCTTGGGGCCGCCAAAACTGAAGCTTTCTTT
TRBV18	-	TRBJ2-2	-	CASSPETGELFF	TGTGCCAGCTCACCGGAGACCGGGGAGCTGTTTTTT
TRBV19	TRBD1	TRBJ2-3	-	CASSIETGLTDTQYF	TGTGCCAGTAGTATCGAGACAGGGTTAACAGATACGCAGTATTTT
TRBV7-9	-	TRBJ1-4	few	CASSLGETNEKLFF	TGTGCCAGCAGCTTGGGGGAGACTAATGAAAAACTGTTTTTT
TRBV28	TRBD1	TRBJ1-2	-	CASSEYHRGGYGYTF	TGTGCCAGCAGCGAGTACCACAGGGGGGGCTATGGCTACACCTTC
TRBV2	TRBD2	TRBJ2-3	medium-sized	CASRVGGLAASTDTQYF	TGTGCCAGCAGGGTCGGTGGGCTAGCGGCTAGCACAGATACGCAGTATTTT
TRBV12-5	-	TRBJ2-2	many	CASGLGAGNTGELFF	TGTGCTAGTGGTTTGGGGGCAGGGAATACCGGGGAGCTGTTTTTT
TRBV30	-	TRBJ2-1	few	CAWSLGGGSYNEQFF	TGTGCCTGGAGTCTGGGCGGAGGGTCCTACAATGAGCAGTTCTTC
TRBV6-5	-	TRBJ1-3	-	CASSAGVRGWDTIYF	TGTGCCAGCAGCGCCGGGGTGCGGGGGTGGGACACCATATATTTT
TRBV7-6	-	TRBJ2-1	-	CASSFPGASNEQFF	TGTGCCAGCAGCTTTCCGGGGGCGAGCAATGAGCAGTTCTTC
TRBV6-5	-	TRBJ1-1	-	CASSYSADNTEAFF	TGTGCCAGCAGTTACTCGGCGGACAACACTGAAGCTTTCTTT
TRBV5-1	-	TRBJ2-5	-	CASSPGQGWETQYF	TGCGCCAGCAGCCCAGGCCAGGGGTGGGAGACCCAGTACTTC